This TCR beta chain is from a study of OX40 agonist ivuxolimab in advanced cancers. Across the whole study: The patients got ivuxolimab, which is an agonistic anti-OX40 (CD134) antibody. Study-wide results and limits: Among T cells, CD8+ cells averaged more expanded clones than CD4+ cells.

The data were produced by immunoSEQ multiplex PCR, yet TCRdb's version contains in-frame clones alone and is incomplete. The table has 15,000 to 20,000 clones, nearly 85% seen once. Points on this clone: Its antigen is unknown.

The material sequenced was CD4+ or CD8+ T cells sorted from blood, taken in a trial of the OX40 agonist ivuxolimab. The sequence came from an adult with an advanced solid tumor such as melanoma, head and neck, liver or kidney cancer.

The CDR3 is CASGVGGGYEQYF. CDR3 DNA sequence: TGTGCCAGCGGCGTGGGAGGCGGCTACGAGCAGTACTTC. The chain has TRBV6-5 and TRBJ2-7, with D possibly matching TRBD2 (6 bases). The CDR3 is made up of 13 amino acids. Trimming stripped 8 bases from V and 3 bases from J, with 14 bases between. Germline-derived CDR1 and CDR2 are MNHEY and SVGAGI.